This T cell receptor (beta chain) comes out of a study of blood T cell repertoires in COVID-19. Looking at the study overall: Acute-phase and convalescent COVID-19 samples originated in the United States, Italy and Spain. In each case, the material was cDNA or gDNA derived from T cells, B-cell-depleted T cells, or PBMCs.

This clone was observed a few times. The junction and the germline gene differ at one end; a read error may be behind it. The CDR3 length is 18 residues. Germline-derived CDR1 and CDR2 are SSHAT and FNYEAQ (reference sequence). Per the original methods: Cell counts per sample came from amplifying reference gene primers. Here immunoSEQ multiplex PCR was the method, and the copy in TCRdb shows in-frame clones only, minus some. D and trimming were read from the DNA, whereas the V and J calls and clone size are those reported in that table. The sample includes some 150,000 clones, 80% of them seen just once.

This sequence was found in a man between 60 and 70 years old with acute or convalescent COVID-19. This chain connects TRBV7-7 to TRBJ2-5, with 10 bases aligning to TRBD2. The specimen was peripheral blood. CDR3 sequence reads: CASSLNLGLAGEQETQYF. DNA of the CDR3: TGTGCTAGCAGCTTAAACTTGGGTCTAGCGGGAGAGCAAGAGACCCAGTACTTC.